The 19 T cell receptor beta chains below come from one sample, sequenced in a study of blood T cell repertoires in COVID-19. The method was immunoSEQ multiplex PCR; TCRdb's version includes in-frame clones alone and lacks a portion of them. Of around 130,000 clones in the sample, around 76% were seen once. The specimen was peripheral blood. These receptors were taken from a human donor in a cohort sampled during active COVID-19.

The rearrangement uses TRBV30 and TRBJ2-7; TRBD1 matches at 8 bases. Per germline, CDR1 GTSNPN and CDR2 SVGIG (reference sequence). There are 12 residues in the CDR3. The ends lost 7 bases at V and 5 bases at J; junction bases unmatched: 7. The CDR3 is CASSAGGDEQYF. CDR3 sequence (DNA): TGTGCCTCCTCGGCAGGGGGCGACGAGCAGTACTTC.

The V gene is TRBV28, the J gene TRBJ2-5; possibly TRBD1 for D (5 bases). Germline lookup yields CDR1 MDHEN and CDR2 SYDVKM. The V and J ends lost 3 bases and 3 bases respectively, with 14 bases between them. The CDR3 contains 15 residues. The CDR3: CASSFPRQGKETQYF. In DNA, the CDR3 is TGTGCCAGCAGTTTTCCCCGGCAGGGAAAAGAGACCCAGTACTTC.

The chain links TRBV12-3 or TRBV12-4 to TRBJ1-2; no clear D gene. Trimming cost V 2 bases and J 9 bases, with 13 bases left between them. CDR3 size: 13 residues. CDR3 DNA: TGTGCCAGCAGTTTACCGGACTCAGACAGCTACACCTTC. Translated, it gives CASSLPDSDSYTF.

The chain has TRBV6-5 and TRBJ2-7; 7 bases agree with TRBD1. The CDR3 totals 14 residues. Germline values: CDR1 MNHEY, CDR2 SVGAGI. The V and J ends lost 5 bases and 4 bases, in that order; junction bases with no gene match: 8. DNA for the CDR3: TGTGCCAGCAGTAGCCGCAGGGGGATGTACGAGCAGTACTTC. It translates to CASSSRRGMYEQYF.

The chain is built from TRBV9 and TRBJ2-2; tentatively, D is TRBD2 (5 bases). This CDR3 is 15 amino acids long. Germline V CDR1 and CDR2: SGDLS, YYNGEE. The V and J ends lost 4 bases and 3 bases respectively, with 13 bases between them. Here the CDR3 DNA reads TGTGCCAGCAGCTTCGGGGTGCCGGACACCGGGGAGCTGTTTTTT. Its protein product is CASSFGVPDTGELFF.

The V gene is TRBV20-1, the J gene TRBJ2-3; 13 positions agree with TRBD2. This CDR3 comprises 18 residues. Unmatched junction bases numbered 9, after V lost 3 bases and J lost 0 bases. From germline, CDR1 is DFQATT and CDR2 SNEGSKA (reference sequence). CDR3 in DNA: TGCAGTGCTAGTCTCGGGACTAGCGGGGCCCCTAGCACAGATACGCAGTATTTT. It yields the protein CSASLGTSGAPSTDTQYF.

A few counts support this clone. V and J are TRBV7-9 and TRBJ1-1; D is undetermined. The CDR3 consists of 16 residues. Trimming removed 1 base at V and 0 bases at J, with 12 bases between. Germline CDR1 and CDR2: SEHNR and FQNEAQ (reference sequence). The CDR3 protein is CASSLVFGGMNTEAFF. CDR3 DNA sequence: TGTGCCAGCAGCTTAGTCTTTGGAGGAATGAACACTGAAGCTTTCTTT.

This chain joins TRBV2 and TRBJ1-4, with a possible D match to TRBD1 (6 bases). Trimming removed 5 bases from V and 8 bases from J, with 15 bases in between. The CDR3 loop spans 14 amino acids. Per the germline V gene, CDR1 is SNHLY and CDR2 is FYNNEI. The CDR3 loop is CASSLAGAREKLFF. Here the CDR3 DNA reads TGTGCCAGCAGTCTCGCGGGGGCAAGAGAAAAACTGTTTTTT.

The chain has TRBV15 and TRBJ1-2, with D uncertain. Germline assignment: CDR1 LNHNV and CDR2 YYDKDF (reference sequence). This CDR3 spans 15 amino acids. Trimming cost V 5 bases and J 0 bases, with 13 bases left between them. Here the CDR3 DNA reads TGTGCCACCAGCCCTCGTGGTGCGGCTAACTATGGCTACACCTTC. Translated, it gives CATSPRGAANYGYTF. Combining the CDR3 with reference TRBV15 and TRBJ1-2 gives the whole variable domain DAMVIQNPRYQVTQFGKPVTLSCSQTLNHNVMYWYQQKSSQAPKLLFHYYDKDFNNEADTPDNFQSRRPNTSFCFLDIRSPGLGDTAMYLCATSPRGAANYGYTFGSGTRLTVV.

V is TRBV27 and J is TRBJ2-1, with 8 bases fitting TRBD2. The CDR3 contains 14 residues. The V gene end was trimmed by 8 bases and the J gene end by 4 bases; junction bases not matched to a gene: 7. Germline CDR1 and CDR2: MNHEY and SMNVEV (reference sequence). The CDR3 region has the DNA TGTGCCAGCTACCAGGCGGGGGGTTACAATGAGCAGTTCTTC. Translated, it gives CASYQAGGYNEQFF.

The chain links TRBV5-5 to TRBJ1-2; D is possibly TRBD1 (6 bases). V lost 4 bases and J 3 bases, leaving 10 bases between the germline ends. The CDR3 contains 13 residues. The V gene's germline CDR1 is SGHKS and CDR2 YYEKEE (reference sequence). CDR3 DNA: TGTGCCAGCAGCCCACAGGGAGACTATGGCTACACCTTC. It codes for CASSPQGDYGYTF.

This clone was seen once. This chain joins TRBV6-2 or TRBV6-3 and TRBJ1-1; TRBD1 is a possible D gene (5 bases). Germline assignment: CDR1 MNHEY and CDR2 SVGEGT. The CDR3 extends over 14 amino acids. The germline V and J ends were trimmed by 5 bases and 5 bases, with 15 bases remaining between them. The CDR3 nucleotides are TGTGCCAGCAGTGCCCCGGGGGTGCAAACTGAAGCTTTCTTT. It is translated as CASSAPGVQTEAFF.

The V call is TRBV5-5, the J call TRBJ1-5; D not certain. This CDR3 contains 16 residues. The ends were cut back, 4 bases at V and 0 bases at J, with 14 bases in the middle. CDR1 and CDR2 from the germline V gene are SGHKS and YYEKEE (reference sequence). The CDR3 region is CASSVGRTSSNQPQHF. CDR3 coding DNA: TGTGCCAGCAGCGTTGGCAGGACTTCTAGCAATCAGCCCCAGCATTTT. Full variable domain (missing parts from reference TRBV5-5 and TRBJ1-5): DAGVTQSPTHLIKTRGQQVTLRCSPISGHKSVSWYQQVLGQGPQFIFQYYEKEERGRGNFPDRFSARQFPNYSSELNVNALLLGDSALYLCASSVGRTSSNQPQHFGDGTRLSIL.

V usage is TRBV14 and J usage is TRBJ2-5; D is possibly TRBD1 (6 bases). The CDR3 has 15 residues. Trimming removed 4 bases from V and 5 bases from J, with 17 bases in between. Germline-derived CDR1 and CDR2 are SGHDN and FVKESK. CDR3 residues: CASSLGATGWETQYF. The CDR3 region has the DNA TGTGCCAGCAGCCTGGGGGCCACAGGGTGGGAGACCCAGTACTTC.

This clone was picked up one time. V usage is TRBV30 and J usage is TRBJ1-1; 8 bases are a match to TRBD1. This CDR3 has 19 amino acids. Germline V gene sequence: CDR1 GTSNPN, CDR2 SVGIG (reference sequence). The V and J ends lost 2 bases and 1 base, in that order; junction bases with no gene match: 18. The CDR3 DNA follows: TGTGCCTGGAGTTCAGGACAGGGCCGGTTCGGAGTTTCGAACACTGAAGCTTTCTTT. Translation: CAWSSGQGRFGVSNTEAFF.

This sequence joins TRBV18 and TRBJ2-7; maybe TRBD1 (5 bases). Germline V gives CDR1 KGHSH, CDR2 LQKENI. The CDR3 length is 15 residues. The V and J ends lost 2 bases and 5 bases respectively, with 16 bases between them. CDR3: CASSPIVGRQHEQYF. The CDR3 coding sequence is TGTGCCAGCTCACCAATCGTTGGCAGACAGCACGAGCAGTACTTC.

The CDR3 reads CASSQVQGRDYGYTF. CDR3 DNA: TGCGCCAGCAGCCAAGTCCAGGGCCGGGACTATGGCTACACCTTC. The rearrangement links TRBV4-1 to TRBJ1-2; D is possibly TRBD1 (5 bases). The V end was cut by 1 base, the J end by 3 bases, with 12 bases between. Germline V gene lookup returns CDR1 MGHRA and CDR2 YSYEKL. This CDR3 contains 15 residues.

This sequence joins TRBV30 and TRBJ2-7, with D tentatively TRBD1 (5 bases). V was shortened by 0 bases and J by 0 bases, with 30 bases between the two germline ends. The CDR3 runs 21 residues. The germline V gene encodes CDR1 GTSNPN and CDR2 SVGIG (reference sequence). CDR3 DNA sequence: TGTGCCTGGAGTGTCTTAGGCAGGGCGTCCCAGAGCTACCAGCACTCCTACGAGCAGTACTTC. Amino acids: CAWSVLGRASQSYQHSYEQYF.

The V gene is TRBV13, the J gene TRBJ1-2; the match to TRBD1 covers 8 bases. The CDR3 is 14 amino acids. Germline V lookup: CDR1 PRHDT, CDR2 FYEKMQ (reference sequence). Germline trimming cut 5 bases from V and 6 bases from J; bases unmatched to any gene: 8. The CDR3 region has the DNA TGTGCCAGCAGCCCATCAGGGGGCTCTGATGGCTACACCTTC. This codes for CASSPSGGSDGYTF.